Listed here are 2 T cell receptor beta chains from one sample, sequenced in a study of blood T cells in healthy people across ages. Then a second PCR, running about 6 to 12 cycles, was carried out with a sample-barcoded 5' primer and a J-beta primer mix. One entry per CDR3 protein results from TCRdb running MiXCR on the 5' RACE reads. Here the sample spans about 1.6 million distinct CDR3 sequences, around 36% being singletons. The sequenced sample consisted of blood. These receptors originate from a woman younger than 45 in good health.

This clonotype was counted only a few times. The gene calls are TRBV5-4 and TRBJ1-2, with D perhaps TRBD1 (5 bases). CDR1 is SGHNT and CDR2 is YYREEE in the germline V gene (reference sequence). With 1 base removed from V and 5 bases from J, the gap between germline ends came to 9 bases. The CDR3 spans 13 residues. CDR3 in DNA: TGTGCCAGCAGCTTGTGGAGGGGATATGGCTACACCTTC. Its translation is CASSLWRGYGYTF.

The gene calls are TRBV18 and TRBJ2-1; 9 bases map to TRBD1. CDR3 length: 14 amino acids. Germline V CDR1 and CDR2: KGHSH, LQKENI. The junction had 9 bases not matched to a gene; V was cut back by 7 bases and J by 8 bases. The CDR3 bases are TGTGCCAGCTACGGGGACAGGGCACCCCATGAGCAGTTCTTC. It encodes CASYGDRAPHEQFF.